A single sample is the source of the 27 T cell receptor beta chains below, sequenced in a study of T-cell memory formation after mild COVID-19. TCRdb re-called the 5' RACE reads through MiXCR, storing one row per CDR3 protein. The sample yields a few hundred thousand distinct CDR3 sequences, more than 20% seen once. The sample was PBMCs or a T cell subset sorted from them (not recorded which). These receptors came from an adult woman who had mild COVID-19 (a few samples of this study predate the infection). Cell type and time point are not known.

V gene TRBV29-1 combines with J gene TRBJ2-5, with 11 bases that match TRBD2. Germline CDR1 and CDR2: SQVTM and ANQGSEA. V dropped 1 base and J dropped 4; count of bases not matched to a gene: 2. This CDR3 comprises 14 residues. This CDR3 is CSVEGLAGIETQYF. For the CDR3, the DNA is TGCAGCGTTGAAGGACTAGCGGGGATAGAGACCCAGTACTTC.

This clonotype turned up a few times. The chain combines TRBV7-9 with TRBJ2-5, with 7 bases lining up with TRBD1. The CDR3 is 16 amino acids. Per the germline V gene, CDR1 is SEHNR and CDR2 is FQNEAQ (reference sequence). With 3 bases clipped from V and 2 bases from J, the junction kept 9 bases outside the gene matches. The CDR3 DNA reads TGTGCCAGCAGCTTGACAGGGACCAGAACTCAAGAGACCCAGTACTTC. Its protein product is CASSLTGTRTQETQYF.

The V call is TRBV7-2, the J call TRBJ1-1; D is perhaps TRBD1 (5 bases). Between the trimmed V and J ends, which lost 6 bases and 5 bases, there was a span of 19 bases. Germline assignment: CDR1 SGHTA and CDR2 FQGNSA. The CDR3 is made up of 15 amino acids. CDR3 coding DNA: TGTGCCAGCAGGACCTTTAGAGGGGCGCAGACTGAAGCTTTCTTT. Translation gives CASRTFRGAQTEAFF. Supplemented by reference TRBV7-2 and TRBJ1-1, the full variable domain reads GAGVSQSPSNKVTEKGKDVELRCDPISGHTALYWYRQSLGQGLEFLIYFQGNSAPDKSGLPSDRFSAERTGGSVSTLTIQRTQQEDSAVYLCASRTFRGAQTEAFFGQGTRLTVV.

Only a few counts were recorded for this clonotype. The V and J genes are TRBV30 and TRBJ2-3, with unresolved D. The CDR3 has 13 amino acids. From germline, CDR1 is GTSNPN and CDR2 SVGIG (reference sequence). The V and J ends lost 0 bases and 0 bases respectively, with 4 bases between them. The CDR3 sequence: CAWSVYSTDTQYF. CDR3 nucleotide sequence: TGTGCCTGGAGTGTATATAGCACAGATACGCAGTATTTT.

V is TRBV29-1 and J is TRBJ2-5, with D tentatively TRBD2 (7 bases). The V gene lost 8 bases and the J gene lost 5 bases, with 15 bases spanning the gap. The CDR3 extends over 12 amino acids. Germline V gene data show CDR1 as SQVTM and CDR2 as ANQGSEA. This CDR3 is CSPKGEGETQYF. The CDR3 bases are TGCAGCCCTAAGGGGGAGGGGGAGACCCAGTACTTC.

The gene calls are TRBV18 and TRBJ2-7; 10 bases match TRBD1. V lost 4 bases to trimming and J lost 2 bases; unmatched junction nucleotides: 2. The CDR3 has 14 residues. CDR1 is KGHSH, CDR2 LQKENI, per germline. The CDR3 bases are TGTGCCAGCTCACGACAGGGGGCGGCCTACGAGCAGTACTTC. Its translation is CASSRQGAAYEQYF. The full variable domain, with the rest looked up from reference TRBV18 and TRBJ2-7, is NAGVMQNPRHLVRRRGQEARLRCSPMKGHSHVYWYRQLPEEGLKFMVYLQKENIIDESGMPKERFSAEFPKEGPSILRIQQVVRGDSAAYFCASSRQGAAYEQYFGPGTRLTVT.

This clonotype has just a few counts. The genes are TRBV5-6 and TRBJ2-7; 7 positions agree with TRBD1. The CDR3 contains 14 residues. The V gene's germline CDR1 is SGHDT and CDR2 YYEEEE. V shed 4 bases, J shed 2 bases, and the junction held 6 bases outside the gene matches. The CDR3 bases are TGTGCCAGCAGCACCGGACAGGCCGCCTACGAGCAGTACTTC. Translating gives CASSTGQAAYEQYF.

This clonotype was counted a few times. A read error may account for a junction end that differs from germline. The chain links TRBV4-2 to TRBJ2-4; 10 bases align to TRBD1. Germline V gene lookup returns CDR1 LGHNA and CDR2 YNFKEQ. CDR3 length equals 13 residues. CDR3 bases: TGTGCCAGCAGCCAGACAGGGGGCGCGGTTAGGAACTTC. This sequence encodes CASSQTGGAVRNF.

This clonotype was counted between two and nine times. This chain connects TRBV7-6 to TRBJ2-5; 9 nucleotides align to TRBD1. V lost 5 bases to trimming and J lost 2 bases; unmatched junction nucleotides: 9. This CDR3 has 16 residues. The germline V gene has CDR1 SGHVS and CDR2 FNYEAQ. The CDR3 sequence is CASSLRGTGWQETQYF. The CDR3, as DNA: TGTGCCAGCAGCCTCCGGGGGACAGGGTGGCAAGAGACCCAGTACTTC. The full variable domain, with the rest looked up from reference TRBV7-6 and TRBJ2-5, is GAGVSQSPRYKVTKRGQDVALRCDPISGHVSLYWYRQALGQGPEFLTYFNYEAQQDKSGLPNDRFSAERPEGSISTLTIQRTEQRDSAMYRCASSLRGTGWQETQYFGPGTRLLVL.

This clonotype appeared a few times. V is TRBV2 and J is TRBJ1-5, with D maybe TRBD1 (5 bases). Germline CDR1 SNHLY, CDR2 FYNNEI. This CDR3 spans 14 amino acids. Trimming took off 2 bases at V and 11 bases at J, with 16 bases between the two ends. CDR3 sequence reads: CASSEKTALGAQHF. The CDR3 DNA reads TGTGCCAGCAGTGAAAAGACAGCGCTGGGAGCCCAGCATTTT.

The V call is TRBV19, the J call TRBJ2-3; D is ambiguous. Per the germline V gene, CDR1 is LNHDA and CDR2 is SQIVND (reference sequence). This CDR3 region has 17 residues. Trimming pared 5 bases from V and 2 bases from J, leaving 20 bases between. The chain's CDR3 is CASSYRSPTDNTDTQYF. CDR3 nucleotide sequence: TGTGCCAGTAGTTATCGCTCTCCCACTGATAACACAGATACGCAGTATTTT. Full variable domain (outside the CDR3, taken from reference TRBV19 and TRBJ2-3): DGGITQSPKYLFRKEGQNVTLSCEQNLNHDAMYWYRQDPGQGLRLIYYSQIVNDFQKGDIAEGYSVSREKKESFPLTVTSAQKNPTAFYLCASSYRSPTDNTDTQYFGPGTRLTVL.

Notes on this clonotype: The junction shows a germline mismatch at one end, possibly a read error. The chain joins TRBV27 to TRBJ2-5; no definite D call. The CDR3 length is 12 residues. Germline V CDR1 and CDR2: MNHEY, SMNVEV (reference sequence). CDR3 DNA: TGTGCCAGCAGCACCCTTCAAGGGACCCAGTACTTC. It codes for CASSTLQGTQYF.

The rearrangement joins TRBV12-3 or TRBV12-4 to TRBJ1-2; TRBD1 agrees at 8 bases. The length of the CDR3 is 14 residues. V was clipped by 6 bases and J by 8 bases; unmatched bases: 11. CDR3 loop: CASRSTGELGGYTF. Here the CDR3 DNA reads TGTGCCAGCAGATCGACAGGGGAACTGGGCGGCTACACCTTC.

This chain joins TRBV7-9 and TRBJ2-1, with unresolved D. Looked up from germline, CDR1 is SEHNR and CDR2 is FQNEAQ (reference sequence). Deletions cut 3 bases from V and 5 bases from J, with 17 bases between. The CDR3 has 16 residues. CDR3 residues: CASSFLPPGPDNEQFF. For the CDR3, the DNA is TGTGCCAGCAGCTTTTTACCGCCCGGGCCGGACAATGAGCAGTTCTTC.

This clonotype was observed a handful of times. The CDR3 loop is CASSYSSQGPDTQYF. The CDR3 nucleotides read TGTGCCAGCAGTTACTCGAGTCAGGGCCCAGATACGCAGTATTTT. The chain uses TRBV6-5 and TRBJ2-3; a possible D gene is TRBD1 (5 bases). Germline V gene sequence: CDR1 MNHEY, CDR2 SVGAGI. This CDR3 region has 15 residues. The V end was cut by 0 bases, the J end by 4 bases, with 11 bases between.

The V and J genes are TRBV20-1 and TRBJ1-1; 8 bases match TRBD1. Germline V CDR1 and CDR2: DFQATT, SNEGSKA (reference sequence). Unmatched junction bases numbered 5, after V lost 4 bases and J lost 10 bases. The CDR3 has 11 residues. CDR3 in DNA: TGCAGTGCTAAAAGGACAGGGACAGCTTTCTTT. Translation: CSAKRTGTAFF.

The CDR3: CASSSPLWGGRSYEQYF. The DNA of the CDR3 is TGTGCCAGCAGCTCCCCTCTATGGGGCGGGAGATCCTACGAGCAGTACTTC. The rearrangement joins TRBV7-2 to TRBJ2-7, with 7 positions matching TRBD2. The V and J ends lost 4 bases and 1 base, in that order; junction bases with no gene match: 13. CDR3 length: 17 residues. Germline lookup yields CDR1 SGHTA and CDR2 FQGNSA.

This clonotype was counted many times. The V call is TRBV4-2, the J call TRBJ2-2, with no clear D. CDR1 is LGHNA and CDR2 is YNFKEQ in the germline V gene. The V end was cut by 0 bases, the J end by 1 base, with 12 bases between. This CDR3 spans 17 amino acids. The CDR3: CASSQDQGLLNTGELFF. CDR3 DNA sequence: TGTGCCAGCAGCCAAGATCAAGGCTTACTGAACACCGGGGAGCTGTTTTTT.

This clonotype was seen only a few times. The V call is TRBV11-3, the J call TRBJ1-1, with D perhaps TRBD1 (6 bases). The CDR3 spans 15 residues. V was shortened by 5 bases and J by 1 base, with 14 bases between the two germline ends. Per germline, CDR1 SGHNT and CDR2 YENEEA. CDR3 sequence: CASSTKGHENTEAFF. As DNA, the CDR3 is TGTGCCAGCAGCACCAAGGGACACGAGAACACTGAAGCTTTCTTT.

The rearrangement links TRBV19 to TRBJ2-7, with a possible D match to TRBD2 (5 bases). The V end lost 6 bases, the J end lost 6 bases, and 18 bases lay between the germline ends. CDR3 size: 14 residues. In germline, CDR1 is LNHDA, CDR2 SQIVND (reference sequence). CDR3 DNA: TGTGCCAGTAGGTTAGCGCTTGGGTCAGGCGAGCAGTACTTC. It encodes CASRLALGSGEQYF.

This clonotype has more than one count but fewer than ten. The V call is TRBV11-2, the J call TRBJ2-1; 9 bases agree with TRBD1. Germline loops: CDR1 SGHAT, CDR2 FQNNGV. Losses at the gene ends were 4 bases for V and 9 bases for J; bases not matched to a gene: 4. The CDR3 is 13 amino acids. For the CDR3, the DNA is TGTGCCAGCAGCTCAGGGACAGGGCGTGAGCAGTTCTTC. This codes for CASSSGTGREQFF.

This clonotype was counted between two and nine times. The CDR3 protein is CASSLYAGTAEQFF. DNA of the CDR3: TGTGCCAGCAGCTTATATGCCGGGACCGCTGAGCAGTTCTTC. The rearrangement uses TRBV7-9 and TRBJ2-1, with D possibly being TRBD1 or TRBD2 (5 bases each). The CDR3 length is 14 residues. Trimming removed 2 bases from V and 9 bases from J, with 14 bases in between. Germline V CDR1 and CDR2: SEHNR, FQNEAQ (reference sequence).

This chain connects TRBV9 to TRBJ2-3; TRBD2 is a possible D gene (6 bases). The germline gives CDR1 SGDLS, CDR2 YYNGEE. CDR3 length equals 17 residues. Trimming stripped 3 bases from V and 2 bases from J, with 19 bases between. The CDR3 sequence: CASSDYLAPPLTDTQYF. For the CDR3, the DNA is TGTGCCAGCAGCGATTACCTAGCGCCTCCTCTCACAGATACGCAGTATTTT.

The V call is TRBV7-9, the J call TRBJ1-5; 7 bases are a match to TRBD1. CDR1 and CDR2 from the germline V gene are SEHNR and FQNEAQ (reference sequence). The CDR3 is 15 amino acids. With 4 bases clipped from V and 0 bases from J, the junction kept 3 bases outside the gene matches. In nucleotides, the CDR3 is TGTGCCAGCAGCTCCAGGGGGAGTAGCAATCAGCCCCAGCATTTT. It translates to CASSSRGSSNQPQHF.

This clonotype was picked up a small number of times. The chain has TRBV20-1 and TRBJ2-3; 8 positions match TRBD1. From germline, CDR1 is DFQATT and CDR2 SNEGSKA (reference sequence). J was trimmed by 5 bases and V by 5 bases; bases with no gene match: 21. The CDR3 totals 18 residues. CDR3 sequence: CSASQMNSRGPGRDTQYF. CDR3 DNA sequence: TGCAGTGCTTCCCAGATGAACTCCAGGGGGCCGGGACGAGATACGCAGTATTTT.

The J gene is TRBJ1-3, the V gene TRBV30; 8 bases map to TRBD1. The V gene end was trimmed by 1 base and the J gene end by 15 bases; junction bases not matched to a gene: 8. This CDR3 is built from 12 residues. Germline assignment: CDR1 GTSNPN and CDR2 SVGIG (reference sequence). This chain's CDR3 is CAWSAPGGTGYF. CDR3 sequence (DNA): TGTGCCTGGAGTGCCCCGGGGGGGACAGGATATTTT.

This chain joins TRBV7-2 and TRBJ1-1; D is possibly TRBD1 (5 bases). This CDR3 is built from 17 residues. V was shortened by 0 bases and J by 0 bases, with 14 bases between the two germline ends. Germline V gene sequence: CDR1 SGHTA, CDR2 FQGNSA. The DNA for the CDR3 is TGTGCCAGCAGCTTAGCGGGGATGGGGCCCATGAACACTGAAGCTTTCTTT. Amino acid sequence: CASSLAGMGPMNTEAFF.